A selection of T cell receptor beta chains follows, all from one sample in a study of T cells in Graves' hyperthyroidism and ophthalmopathy. A single record per CDR3 protein comes from TCRdb applying MiXCR to the multiplex PCR reads. This table holds more than 500,000 distinct CDR3 sequences, roughly a sixth found once. Sequenced material: blood. The receptors here all came from a woman in her twenties or thirties with Graves' ophthalmopathy. Both conserved end residues are trimmed from each CDR3. D genes are given only for firm matches. Some rows have no size entry. The others give once, few or many, or a class for an expanded clone.

many,TRBJ2-3,TRBV12-3/TRBV12-4,TRBD1,ASRASGGTDTQY
many,TRBJ2-7,TRBV3-1,TRBD1,ASSQIAGGAEQY
.,TRBJ2-5,TRBV6-6,TRBD2,ASSYFSGRQETQY
.,TRBJ2-7,TRBV10-3,.,AIADRRYEQY
few,TRBJ2-3,TRBV20-1,.,SATPSVEGGADTQY
once,TRBJ1-1,TRBV7-9,.,ASSGPRGLNTEAF
.,TRBJ2-1,TRBV20-1,.,SARVLLADSYNEQF
.,TRBJ1-2,TRBV2,TRBD1,ASSEGGTGHYGYT
few,TRBJ2-1,TRBV7-3,TRBD1,ASSLSGQYNEQF
few,TRBJ2-1,TRBV2,TRBD2,ASSETGRAYNEQF
many,TRBJ2-7,TRBV2,TRBD2,ATSGRLMAEQY
few,TRBJ2-3,TRBV19,.,ASSASRSSTDTQY
.,TRBJ2-1,TRBV7-6,.,ASSLEVSGPTNEQF
.,TRBJ1-3,TRBV7-9,.,ASSWGTTGNTIY
few,TRBJ2-7,TRBV10-1,.,ASTTFPASYEQY
.,TRBJ2-5,TRBV20-1,TRBD2,SAQGLAGEGLETQY
many,TRBJ1-1,TRBV11-2,.,ASTPYAGNTEAF
many,TRBJ1-1,TRBV7-3,.,ASSSTVNTEAF
.,TRBJ2-7,TRBV9,TRBD1,ASSGGDSNAYEQY
.,TRBJ1-1,TRBV20-1,.,SASPGAEAF
.,TRBJ2-3,TRBV15,TRBD1,ATSVDRGSADTQY
.,TRBJ2-1,TRBV20-1,TRBD2,SARDPRLAGNEQF
many,TRBJ2-1,TRBV7-9,.,ASSLTRAGWIEQF
many,TRBJ2-7,TRBV7-3,TRBD2,ASSLRLAGVGYEQY
.,TRBJ2-7,TRBV4-3,TRBD2,ASSQDSSGDDYEQY
many,TRBJ1-1,TRBV20-1,.,SARWGGAGTEAF
many,TRBJ2-1,TRBV9,.,ASSVDARAEQF
.,TRBJ2-5,TRBV19,.,ASSPLARAETQY
few,TRBJ2-5,TRBV20-1,.,SASDLGWQETQY
few,TRBJ1-3,TRBV29-1,.,SATLVSGNTIY
.,TRBJ2-3,TRBV12-3/TRBV12-4,.,ATSEGRDTQY
.,TRBJ2-6,TRBV29-1,.,SVELEVFSGANVLT
.,TRBJ2-5,TRBV24-1,TRBD1,ATSESGTAQETQY
.,TRBJ2-7,TRBV11-1,.,ASSLWGLSDEQY
many,TRBJ2-6,TRBV7-2,.,ASSYGGANVLT
many,TRBJ2-7,TRBV7-2,.,ASSDRQNYEQY
many,TRBJ2-1,TRBV7-2,TRBD1,ASSFPTGINEQF
few,TRBJ2-2,TRBV25-1,.,ASSELRGRIGELF
.,TRBJ2-3,TRBV7-3,TRBD1,ASGQGDPGGQY
.,TRBJ1-1,TRBV6-2/TRBV6-3,TRBD1,ASSYPRKGTGKFEAF
many,TRBJ2-7,TRBV4-3,TRBD2,ASSPQREDYEQY
few,TRBJ2-3,TRBV7-9,TRBD2,ASSLEGLAGGRNTQY
few,TRBJ2-6,TRBV28,.,ASSTPRSGANVLT
few,TRBJ2-5,TRBV20-1,.,SARDVGLH
many,TRBJ2-3,TRBV28,TRBD2,ASSQAGPNTDTQY
.,TRBJ2-2,TRBV6-1,.,ASPSPGPVSTGELF
.,TRBJ1-5,TRBV19,.,ASSIWPSLPQH
.,TRBJ2-1,TRBV5-1,.,ASSLSGGYNEQF